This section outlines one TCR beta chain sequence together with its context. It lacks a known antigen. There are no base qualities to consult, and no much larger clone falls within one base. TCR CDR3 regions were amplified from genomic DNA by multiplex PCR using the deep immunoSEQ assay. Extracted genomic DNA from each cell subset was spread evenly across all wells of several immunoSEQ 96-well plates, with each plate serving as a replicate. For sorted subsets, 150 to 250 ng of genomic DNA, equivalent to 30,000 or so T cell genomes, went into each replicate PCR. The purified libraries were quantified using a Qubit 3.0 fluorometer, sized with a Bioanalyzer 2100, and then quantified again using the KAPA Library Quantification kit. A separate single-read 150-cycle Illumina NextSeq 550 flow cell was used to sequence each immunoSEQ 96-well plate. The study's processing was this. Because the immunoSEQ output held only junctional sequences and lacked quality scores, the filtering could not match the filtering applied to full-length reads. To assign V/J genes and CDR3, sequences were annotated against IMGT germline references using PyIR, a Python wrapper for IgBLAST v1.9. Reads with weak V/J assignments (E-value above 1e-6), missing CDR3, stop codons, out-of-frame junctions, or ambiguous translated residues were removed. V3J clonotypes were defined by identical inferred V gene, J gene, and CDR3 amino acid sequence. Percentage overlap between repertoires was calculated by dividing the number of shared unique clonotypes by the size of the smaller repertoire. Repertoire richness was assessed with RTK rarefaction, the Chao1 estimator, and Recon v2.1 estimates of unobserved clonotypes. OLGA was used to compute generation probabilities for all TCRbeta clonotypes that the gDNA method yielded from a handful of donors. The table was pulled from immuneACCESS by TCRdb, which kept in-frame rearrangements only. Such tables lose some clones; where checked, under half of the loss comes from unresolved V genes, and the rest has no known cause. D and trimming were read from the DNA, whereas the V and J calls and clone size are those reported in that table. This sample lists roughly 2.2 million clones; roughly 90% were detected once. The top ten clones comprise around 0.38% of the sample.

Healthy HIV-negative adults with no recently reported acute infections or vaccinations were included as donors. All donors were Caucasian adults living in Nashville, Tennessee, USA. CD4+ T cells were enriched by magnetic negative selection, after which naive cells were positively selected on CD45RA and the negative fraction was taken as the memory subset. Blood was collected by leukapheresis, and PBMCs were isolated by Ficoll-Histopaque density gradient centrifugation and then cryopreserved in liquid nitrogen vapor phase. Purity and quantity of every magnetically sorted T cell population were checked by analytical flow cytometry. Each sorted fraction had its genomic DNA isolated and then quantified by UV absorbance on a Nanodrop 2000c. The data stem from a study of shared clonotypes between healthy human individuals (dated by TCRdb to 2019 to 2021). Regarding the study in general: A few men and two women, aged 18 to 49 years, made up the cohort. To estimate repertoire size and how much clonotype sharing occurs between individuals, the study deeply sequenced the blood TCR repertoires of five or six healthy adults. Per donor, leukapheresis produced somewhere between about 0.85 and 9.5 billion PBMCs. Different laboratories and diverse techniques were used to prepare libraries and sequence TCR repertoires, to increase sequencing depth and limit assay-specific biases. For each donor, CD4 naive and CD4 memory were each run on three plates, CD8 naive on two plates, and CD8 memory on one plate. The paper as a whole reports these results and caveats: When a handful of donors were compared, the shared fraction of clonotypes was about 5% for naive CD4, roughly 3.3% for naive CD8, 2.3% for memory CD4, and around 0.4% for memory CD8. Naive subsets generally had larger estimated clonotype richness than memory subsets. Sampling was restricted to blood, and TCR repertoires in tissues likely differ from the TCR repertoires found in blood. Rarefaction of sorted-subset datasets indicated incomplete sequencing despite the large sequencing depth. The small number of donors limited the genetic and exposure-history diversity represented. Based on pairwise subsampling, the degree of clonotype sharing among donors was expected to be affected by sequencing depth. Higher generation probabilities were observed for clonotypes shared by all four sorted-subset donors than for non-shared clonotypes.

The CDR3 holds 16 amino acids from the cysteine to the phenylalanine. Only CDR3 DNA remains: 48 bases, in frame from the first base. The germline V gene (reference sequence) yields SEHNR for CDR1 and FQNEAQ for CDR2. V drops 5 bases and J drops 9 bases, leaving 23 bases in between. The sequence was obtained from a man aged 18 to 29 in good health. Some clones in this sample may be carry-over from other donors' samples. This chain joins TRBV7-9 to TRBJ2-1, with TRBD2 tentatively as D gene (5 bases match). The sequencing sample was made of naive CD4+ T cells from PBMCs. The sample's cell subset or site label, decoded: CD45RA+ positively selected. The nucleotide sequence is TGTGCCAGCAGCCTTCTCGGAGTGGAGGTGGCTGGTGAGCAGTTCTTC. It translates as CASSLLGVEVAGEQFF.